This entry lists 29 T cell receptor beta chains sequenced from one sample in a study of shared clonotypes between healthy human individuals. Sequencing was performed with immunoSEQ multiplex PCR; in TCRdb, only in-frame clones are kept and a portion is missing. The sample records 2 million to 2.5 million clones, 85% to 95% being singletons. Cells designated naive CD8 were CD45RO-negative and were positively selected for CCR7, with terminally differentiated effector memory CD45RA+ cells excluded. Sequencing was performed on naive CD8+ T cells from PBMCs. These receptor sequences come from a man aged 18 to 29 in good health. Some clones in this sample may be carry-over from other donors' samples.

V usage is TRBV4-3 and J usage is TRBJ1-3, with D maybe TRBD1 (5 bases). V lost 0 bases to trimming and J lost 0 bases, with 12 bases between them. Germline CDR1 reads LGHNA; CDR2 reads YSLEER. The CDR3 is 17 amino acids. CDR3 nucleotides: TGCGCCAGCAGCCAAGATTGGGCAGGGCCCTCTGGAAACACCATATATTTT. This codes for CASSQDWAGPSGNTIYF.

Notes on this clone: The sample contains more than one DNA sequence encoding this CDR3. The genes are TRBV7-3 and TRBJ2-1; D gene ambiguous. The germline V gene encodes CDR1 SGHTA and CDR2 FQGTGA. Trimming pared 4 bases from V and 4 bases from J, leaving 8 bases between. The CDR3 spans 13 residues. The CDR3 region has the DNA TGTGCCAGCAGCTCCGGCCTGTACAATGAGCAGTTCTTC. As protein: CASSSGLYNEQFF.

This clone was counted a single time. The chain is built from TRBV5-1 and TRBJ2-7; 9 bases are a match to TRBD1. The germline gives CDR1 SGHRS, CDR2 YFSETQ. J was trimmed by 5 bases and V by 0 bases; bases with no gene match: 15. CDR3 length equals 18 residues. The CDR3 loop reads CASSLAPGTGMESDEQYF. CDR3 bases: TGCGCCAGCAGCTTGGCCCCGGGGACAGGGATGGAATCAGACGAGCAGTACTTC.

The chain carries TRBV5-1 and TRBJ2-1, with 9 bases matching TRBD2. Germline CDR1 reads SGHRS; CDR2 reads YFSETQ. The CDR3 contains 15 residues. The J segment lost 3 bases and the V segment lost 9 bases, leaving 10 bases of the junction unmatched. The CDR3 DNA reads as TGCGCCACCGCAGAGGGACTAGCATACTACAATGAGCAGTTCTTC. Amino acids: CATAEGLAYYNEQFF.

V is TRBV4-1 and J is TRBJ2-7; D call uncertain. Germline CDR1 reads MGHRA; CDR2 reads YSYEKL. The CDR3 consists of 14 residues. Trimming left V 0 bases short and J 2 bases short, with 8 bases between. The CDR3 reads CASSQDLVAYEQYF. CDR3 DNA sequence: TGCGCCAGCAGCCAAGATCTCGTCGCCTACGAGCAGTACTTC.

The chain has TRBV9 and TRBJ2-7, with 10 bases lining up with TRBD1. Germline V lookup: CDR1 SGDLS, CDR2 YYNGEE. The CDR3 spans 14 residues. After removal of 0 bases from V and 7 bases from J, the junction contained 4 bases not matched to a gene. This CDR3 is CASSVGGTGEEQYF. The CDR3 DNA is TGTGCCAGCAGCGTAGGAGGGACAGGGGAAGAGCAGTACTTC. Full variable domain (outside the CDR3, taken from reference TRBV9 and TRBJ2-7): DSGVTQTPKHLITATGQRVTLRCSPRSGDLSVYWYQQSLDQGLQFLIQYYNGEERAKGNILERFSAQQFPDLHSELNLSSLELGDSALYFCASSVGGTGEEQYFGPGTRLTVT.

This clone has only one observation. One junction end disagrees with the germline gene, perhaps due to a read error. The rearrangement joins TRBV28 to TRBJ2-1; D not certain. This CDR3 has 13 residues. In germline, CDR1 is MDHEN, CDR2 SYDVKM. DNA of the CDR3: TGTGCCAGCAGGTTATGGTCCGGCAATGAGCAGTTCTTC. Amino acids: CASRLWSGNEQFF.

This chain joins TRBV13 and TRBJ2-7; the D call may be TRBD1 or TRBD2 (6 bases each). This CDR3 is built from 14 residues. Deletions cut 4 bases from V and 3 bases from J, with 13 bases between. The germline CDR1 and CDR2 sequences are PRHDT and FYEKMQ (reference sequence). As DNA, the CDR3 is TGTGCCAGCAGCTCTTGGGGGGCGAGCTACGAGCAGTACTTC. This encodes CASSSWGASYEQYF.

This clone was recorded only once. The chain couples TRBV27 to TRBJ2-5, with D perhaps matching TRBD1 (5 bases). Trimming shortened V by 6 bases and J by 1 base, and 12 bases separated the two germline ends. The CDR3 loop spans 14 amino acids. Germline V CDR1 and CDR2: MNHEY, SMNVEV (reference sequence). The CDR3 loop is CASRRGWGQETQYF. Written as DNA, the CDR3 is TGTGCCAGCAGAAGGGGATGGGGCCAAGAGACCCAGTACTTC.

This clone was detected only once. The chain recombines TRBV27 with TRBJ2-1, with TRBD2 as a possible D gene (5 bases). Germline V gene sequence: CDR1 MNHEY, CDR2 SMNVEV (reference sequence). Trimming shortened V by 5 bases and J by 5 bases, and 22 bases separated the two germline ends. The CDR3 is 17 residues long. The CDR3 reads CASSPTLAIGADNEQFF. Written as DNA, the CDR3 is TGTGCCAGCAGTCCAACCTTAGCGATCGGAGCCGACAATGAGCAGTTCTTC.

The chain uses TRBV7-8 and TRBJ2-5; D may match TRBD1 or TRBD2 (5 bases each). Germline V CDR1 and CDR2: SGHVS, FQNEAQ. V was clipped by 5 bases and J by 11 bases, with 12 bases between them. CDR3 size: 11 residues. Here the CDR3 reads CASSMSWGQYF. Written as DNA, the CDR3 is TGTGCCAGCAGCATGTCCTGGGGGCAGTACTTC. Together with reference TRBV7-8 and TRBJ2-5, the CDR3 gives the full variable domain: GAGVSQSPRYKVAKRGQDVALRCDPISGHVSLFWYQQALGQGPEFLTYFQNEAQLDKSGLPSDRFFAERPEGSVSTLKIQRTQQEDSAVYLCASSMSWGQYFGPGTRLLVL.

This rearrangement joins TRBV6-6 to TRBJ2-7; D is perhaps TRBD2 (6 bases). CDR3 length: 14 residues. CDR1 is MNHNY and CDR2 is SVGAGI in the germline V gene (reference sequence). Between the trimmed V and J ends, which lost 4 bases and 4 bases, there was a span of 14 bases. CDR3 DNA: TGTGCCAGCAGTTGGGGAGGAGCACCGTACGAGCAGTACTTC. It yields the protein CASSWGGAPYEQYF.

This clone appeared once. The chain joins TRBV6-6 to TRBJ2-2, with 8 bases lining up with TRBD1. The germline gives CDR1 MNHNY, CDR2 SVGAGI (reference sequence). Trimming at V came to 1 base and at J to 7 bases, leaving 5 bases not matched to a gene. This CDR3 spans 15 amino acids. CDR3 nucleotide sequence: TGTGCCAGCAGTTACTTAGGACAGGGTAGCGGGGAGCTGTTTTTT. It encodes CASSYLGQGSGELFF.

The chain combines TRBV9 with TRBJ2-7; D might be TRBD2 (6 bases). The V end was cut by 2 bases, the J end by 3 bases, with 12 bases between. The CDR3 runs 14 residues. CDR1 and CDR2 from the germline V gene are SGDLS and YYNGEE. The CDR3 protein is CASSVGGSHYEQYF. Written as DNA, the CDR3 is TGTGCCAGCAGCGTGGGGGGATCCCACTACGAGCAGTACTTC.

This sequence joins TRBV11-2 and TRBJ2-7; possible D gene TRBD1, 5 bases. This CDR3 has 12 amino acids. The germline V gene has CDR1 SGHAT and CDR2 FQNNGV. Trimming removed 4 bases from V and 4 bases from J, with 8 bases in between. CDR3 loop: CASSSQDYEQYF. In nucleotides, the CDR3 is TGTGCCAGCAGCTCACAGGATTACGAGCAGTACTTC.

This sequence joins TRBV7-9 and TRBJ1-5; possible D gene TRBD1, 5 bases. Germline CDR1 reads SEHNR; CDR2 reads FQNEAQ (reference sequence). V gave up 4 bases and J gave up 4 bases, with 17 bases separating them. This CDR3 is built from 16 residues. CDR3 in amino acids: CASSSSAGGSNQPQHF. The CDR3 DNA is TGTGCCAGCAGCTCTTCCGCGGGGGGGTCAAATCAGCCCCAGCATTTT. Full variable domain (rest looked up from reference TRBV7-9 and TRBJ1-5): DTGVSQNPRHKITKRGQNVTFRCDPISEHNRLYWYRQTLGQGPEFLTYFQNEAQLEKSRLLSDRFSAERPKGSFSTLEIQRTEQGDSAMYLCASSSSAGGSNQPQHFGDGTRLSIL.

This clone was seen only once. The chain couples TRBV7-9 to TRBJ2-5; TRBD2 matches 13 bases. The CDR3 spans 16 residues. The germline V gene encodes CDR1 SEHNR and CDR2 FQNEAQ (reference sequence). The V and J ends lost 3 bases and 2 bases, in that order; junction bases with no gene match: 3. CDR3 sequence: CASSFGLAGVQETQYF. The CDR3 DNA sequence: TGTGCCAGCAGCTTTGGACTAGCGGGGGTTCAAGAGACCCAGTACTTC.

The genes are TRBV28 and TRBJ2-6; D tentatively fits TRBD1 or TRBD2 (5 bases each). This CDR3 has 18 residues. The V gene lost 3 bases and the J gene lost 1 base, with 16 bases spanning the gap. Germline V lookup: CDR1 MDHEN, CDR2 SYDVKM. In DNA, the CDR3 is TGTGCCAGCAGTTTTATCGGGACCGGTAGGTCTGGGGCCAACGTCCTGACTTTC. Translated, it gives CASSFIGTGRSGANVLTF.

J is TRBJ2-7 and V is TRBV7-9; D gene ambiguous. This CDR3 region has 12 residues. Trimming stripped 5 bases from V and 4 bases from J, with 9 bases between. The germline CDR1 and CDR2 sequences are SEHNR and FQNEAQ (reference sequence). The DNA of the CDR3 is TGTGCCAGCAGCCCCGAAAAGTACGAGCAGTACTTC. Encoded protein: CASSPEKYEQYF.

The chain has TRBV19 and TRBJ1-3, with D perhaps matching TRBD1 (6 bases). This CDR3 comprises 16 residues. V was clipped by 3 bases and J by 3 bases, with 15 bases between them. Germline CDR1 LNHDA, CDR2 SQIVND (reference sequence). CDR3 coding DNA: TGTGCCAGTAGTATGGACAGTCGTGGATTTGGAAACACCATATATTTT. Encoded protein: CASSMDSRGFGNTIYF.

The V and J genes are TRBV27 and TRBJ1-3; D possibly corresponds to TRBD1 (6 bases). CDR1 MNHEY and CDR2 SMNVEV come from the germline V gene (reference sequence). V was pared by 5 bases and J by 1 base, with 9 bases between. This CDR3 has 14 residues. The CDR3 reads CASSNQGSGNTIYF. The DNA for the CDR3 is TGTGCCAGCAGTAATCAGGGGTCTGGAAACACCATATATTTT.

J is TRBJ1-4 and V is TRBV15, with D unresolved. CDR3 length: 13 amino acids. The germline V gene has CDR1 LNHNV and CDR2 YYDKDF (reference sequence). V lost 5 bases to trimming and J lost 7 bases, with 11 bases between them. CDR3 in DNA: TGTGCCACCAGCGCCCAGGTGGTTGAAAAACTGTTTTTT. Amino acid sequence: CATSAQVVEKLFF.

In this sample, this clone turned up once. The CDR3 reads CASSQYRYEQYF. The CDR3 DNA reads as TGTGCCAGCAGCCAATATCGCTACGAGCAGTACTTC. The chain has TRBV14 and TRBJ2-7; D gene unclear. V shed 2 bases and J shed 3 bases, with 5 bases lying between them. The V gene's germline CDR1 is SGHDN and CDR2 FVKESK. The CDR3 has 12 residues.

V usage is TRBV27 and J usage is TRBJ2-1; D is undetermined. Germline V CDR1 and CDR2: MNHEY, SMNVEV (reference sequence). The germline V and J ends were trimmed by 3 bases and 12 bases, with 15 bases remaining between them. CDR3 size: 13 residues. The CDR3 sequence: CASSLGFSSTQFF. The CDR3 DNA reads as TGTGCCAGCAGTTTGGGCTTCTCGTCGACGCAGTTCTTC.

About this clone: Germline and junction disagree at one end, which may indicate a read error. V gene TRBV7-7 combines with J gene TRBJ2-7; possible D gene TRBD1, 6 bases. The germline CDR1 and CDR2 sequences are SSHAT and FNYEAQ (reference sequence). There are 14 residues in the CDR3. This CDR3 is CASSPKTKDRRGNF. The CDR3 nucleotides are TGTGCCAGCAGCCCAAAAACTAAGGACAGAAGGGGGAACTTC. The complete variable domain, with remaining parts taken from reference TRBV7-7 and TRBJ2-7, reads GAGVSQSPRYKVTKRGQDVTLRCDPISSHATLYWYQQALGQGPEFLTYFNYEAQPDKSGLPSDRFSAERPEGSISTLTIQRTEQRDSAMYRCASSPKTKDRRGNFGPGTRLTVT.

The V call is TRBV5-4, the J call TRBJ2-7; 11 bases line up with TRBD1. Trimming removed 3 bases from V and 3 bases from J; junction bases left unmatched: 5. This CDR3 is built from 15 residues. CDR1 and CDR2 from the germline V gene are SGHNT and YYREEE (reference sequence). CDR3 sequence reads: CASSSGQGAHYEQYF. In nucleotides, the CDR3 is TGTGCCAGCAGCTCAGGACAGGGGGCCCACTACGAGCAGTACTTC.

V usage is TRBV4-1 and J usage is TRBJ2-7; 12 nucleotides line up with TRBD2. Germline V lookup: CDR1 MGHRA, CDR2 YSYEKL. The CDR3 spans 16 residues. The junction had 7 bases not matched to a gene; V was cut back by 3 bases and J by 4 bases. CDR3 in DNA: TGCGCCAGCAGCCACGGACTAGCGGGATCGGCATACGAGCAGTACTTC. Its translation is CASSHGLAGSAYEQYF.

The chain carries TRBV28 and TRBJ2-5; 7 bases are shared with TRBD2. Germline V CDR1 and CDR2: MDHEN, SYDVKM. V lost 7 bases, J lost 2 bases, and 16 bases stayed unmatched. This CDR3 spans 17 amino acids. CDR3 sequence (DNA): TGTGCCAGCAACTCCGGGGAGGGCCCCCCCCAACAAGAGACCCAGTACTTC. Translated: CASNSGEGPPQQETQYF.

The genes are TRBV29-1 and TRBJ2-3; D remains unclear. V lost 7 bases and J 6 bases, leaving 8 bases between the germline ends. Germline values: CDR1 SQVTM, CDR2 ANQGSEA. The CDR3 is 10 residues long. The CDR3 here is CSARDDTQYF. DNA of the CDR3: TGCAGCGCCCGTGACGATACGCAGTATTTT.